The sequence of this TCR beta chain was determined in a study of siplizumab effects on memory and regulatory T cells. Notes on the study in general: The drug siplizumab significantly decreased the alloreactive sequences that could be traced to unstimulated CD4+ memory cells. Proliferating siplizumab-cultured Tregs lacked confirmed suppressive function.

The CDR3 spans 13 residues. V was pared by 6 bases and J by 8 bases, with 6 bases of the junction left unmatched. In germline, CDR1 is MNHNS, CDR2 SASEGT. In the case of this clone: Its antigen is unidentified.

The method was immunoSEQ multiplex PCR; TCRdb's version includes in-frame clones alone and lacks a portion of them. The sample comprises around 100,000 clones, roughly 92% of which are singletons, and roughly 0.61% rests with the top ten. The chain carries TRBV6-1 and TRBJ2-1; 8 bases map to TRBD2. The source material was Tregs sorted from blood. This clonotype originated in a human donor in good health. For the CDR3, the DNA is TGTGCCAGCAGCGACGGACTAGCAGATGAGCAGTTCTTC. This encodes CASSDGLADEQFF.